These T cell receptor beta chains were read from a single sample in a study of blood T cell repertoires in COVID-19. TCRdb's copy holds only in-frame clones and misses some; the assay was immunoSEQ multiplex PCR. Among 200,000 to 250,000 clones listed, about 90% were seen once. Source material: PBMCs or T cells enriched from blood (not recorded which). All receptors derive from a young man who had been exposed to COVID-19. CDR3s include the opening cysteine and the closing phenylalanine or tryptophan. Each record gives: clone size, V gene, D gene, J gene, CDR3 protein, CDR3 DNA. The D gene is left open where the match is weak. Clone size appears in some rows only: once, few, many, or a class for an expanded clone.

>.|TRBV3-1/TRBV3-2|TRBD2|TRBJ2-1
CASSQDAAGGREQFF
TGTGCCAGCAGCCAAGATGCAGCGGGGGGGCGCGAGCAGTTCTTC
>.|TRBV4-1|.|TRBJ1-2
CASSQEVTPNYGYTF
TGCGCCAGCAGCCAAGAAGTAACACCCAACTATGGCTACACCTTC
>.|TRBV12-5|TRBD1|TRBJ1-4
CASGLSSGTGGEKLFF
TGTGCTAGTGGTCTCAGTTCCGGGACAGGGGGTGAAAAACTGTTTTTT
>.|TRBV18|.|TRBJ2-7
CASSPRDNSYEQYF
TGTGCCAGCTCACCCCGGGACAACTCCTACGAGCAGTACTTC
>.|TRBV19|.|TRBJ1-4
CASTPADTSTNEKLFF
TGTGCCAGTACTCCCGCTGACACATCAACTAATGAAAAACTGTTTTTT
>.|TRBV9|TRBD2|TRBJ2-6
CASSVVPHGGAGANVLTF
TGTGCCAGCAGCGTAGTACCCCACGGGGGGGCTGGGGCCAACGTCCTGACTTTC
>once|TRBV7-9|.|TRBJ1-1
CASSAPPMNTEAFF
TGTGCCAGCAGCGCCCCTCCTATGAACACTGAAGCTTTCTTT
>.|TRBV9|.|TRBJ2-3
CASSVDVGPTDTQYF
TGTGCCAGCAGCGTAGATGTGGGCCCCACAGATACGCAGTATTTT
>.|TRBV5-5|.|TRBJ1-4
CASSSNGGGKLFF
TGTGCCAGCAGCTCCAACGGGGGAGGAAAACTGTTTTTT
>.|TRBV5-1|TRBD1|TRBJ2-6
CASSPGQGASGANVLTF
TGCGCCAGCAGCCCGGGACAGGGGGCCTCTGGGGCCAACGTCCTGACTTTC
>.|TRBV4-1|TRBD1|TRBJ2-1
CASSSRQGNSYNEQFF
TGCGCCAGCAGCTCTAGACAGGGAAACTCCTACAATGAGCAGTTCTTC
>.|TRBV7-2|.|TRBJ1-5
CASSFFGGGNNQPQHF
TGTGCCAGCAGCTTCTTCGGGGGGGGAAACAATCAGCCCCAGCATTTT
>.|TRBV10-2|TRBD2|TRBJ2-1
CASRTSGGADEQFF
TGCGCCAGCCGGACTAGCGGGGGAGCTGATGAGCAGTTCTTC
>.|TRBV7-3|.|TRBJ2-2
CASSLAGTGELFF
TGTGCCAGCAGCTTAGCGGGGACCGGGGAGCTGTTTTTT
>.|TRBV5-1|.|TRBJ1-1
CASSQTGGNTEAFF
TGCGCCAGCAGCCAGACAGGAGGGAACACTGAAGCTTTCTTT
>once|TRBV6-2/TRBV6-3|TRBD1|TRBJ2-7
CASSHDRVYSYEQYF
TGTGCCAGCAGTCACGACAGGGTATACTCCTACGAGCAGTACTTC
>few|TRBV19|.|TRBJ1-2
CASSISAVRGYTF
TGTGCCAGTAGTATATCGGCAGTGAGGGGCTACACCTTC
>.|TRBV4-1|TRBD1|TRBJ1-4
CASSQVQGAREKLFF
TGCGCCAGCAGCCAAGTACAGGGGGCGCGGGAAAAACTGTTTTTT
>.|TRBV3-1/TRBV3-2|.|TRBJ1-2
CASSQDSPRLGYTF
TGTGCCAGCAGCCAAGATAGTCCCCGCCTGGGCTACACCTTC
>.|TRBV20-1|.|TRBJ2-3
CSASPPALGVLDTQYF
TGCAGTGCGAGTCCCCCCGCCCTAGGCGTTTTAGATACGCAGTATTTT